The rows below give T cell receptor beta chains drawn from one sample of a study of blood T cell repertoires in COVID-19. Produced via immunoSEQ multiplex PCR; TCRdb's table is partial and in-frame only. The table includes around 380,000 clones, roughly 86% detected once. The sequenced sample was peripheral blood. Receptors originate from a human donor with acute or convalescent COVID-19. The donor label of this sample is uncertain. The CDR3 runs from the conserved cysteine through the conserved F or W. A D gene is named only where the DNA matches it firmly. Clone size is not always given. Where it is, it says once, few, many or a class for expanded clones.

clone size	J gene	D gene	V gene	CDR3 DNA	CDR3 protein
once	TRBJ1-6	-	TRBV11-2	TGTGCCAGCAAACTTGGCCTCACAGCCTTCCCCCTCCACTTT	CASKLGLTAFPLHF
-	TRBJ2-3	TRBD2	TRBV19	TGTGCCAGTAGTCTGAGACTAGCGGGGGTGTTAACAGATACGCAGTATTTT	CASSLRLAGVLTDTQYF
-	TRBJ2-1	-	TRBV27	TGTGCCAGCAACGTAATCCCACTACGGAATGAGCAGTTCTTC	CASNVIPLRNEQFF
-	TRBJ1-1	TRBD1	TRBV29-1	TGCAGCGCATCTCAAGACAGGGTGACTGAAGCTTTCTTT	CSASQDRVTEAFF
-	TRBJ2-5	-	TRBV5-1	TGCGCCAGCAGCACGGCCCGGACATTGGGAGAGACCCAGTACTTC	CASSTARTLGETQYF
-	TRBJ2-5	-	TRBV18	TGTGCCAGCTCACCACTCGTTTATGAGACCCAGTACTTC	CASSPLVYETQYF
once	TRBJ2-7	-	TRBV2	TGTGCCAGCAGTGATCCGAGCCCCTACGAGCAGTACTTC	CASSDPSPYEQYF
-	TRBJ2-7	-	TRBV29-1	TGCAGCGTTTTAAAAGACAGACCCTACGAGCAGTACTTC	CSVLKDRPYEQYF
few	TRBJ1-6	-	TRBV27	TGTGCCAGCAGTTTACAGGGCCGGCCCCTCCACTTT	CASSLQGRPLHF
-	TRBJ1-5	-	TRBV10-3	TGTGCCATCAGTGATTTGGGACTTAATAGCAATCAGCCCCAGCATTTT	CAISDLGLNSNQPQHF
-	TRBJ1-4	-	TRBV5-1	TGCGCCAGCAGCTCGGCAGTAGGGGCGGGAGAAAAACTGTTTTTT	CASSSAVGAGEKLFF
-	TRBJ2-3	-	TRBV2	TGTGCCAGCACCCGTGGGTTTTTCGGCCGGACTAGCACAGATACGCAGTATTTT	CASTRGFFGRTSTDTQYF
-	TRBJ2-7	TRBD2	TRBV7-9	TGTGCCAGCAGCTTCAGCGGGAGTCCCAGCTACGAGCAGTACTTC	CASSFSGSPSYEQYF
-	TRBJ1-2	TRBD1	TRBV2	TGTGCCAGCTCTCCGGGACAGGTTTTTTATGGCTACACCTTC	CASSPGQVFYGYTF
-	TRBJ1-2	-	TRBV5-1	TGCGCCAGCAGTTTCACGGAGGGGCTTAACTATGGCTACACCTTC	CASSFTEGLNYGYTF
-	TRBJ1-3	TRBD1	TRBV6-6	TGTGCCAGCAGTTATGGACAGGGGGCAAGAAACACCATATATTTT	CASSYGQGARNTIYF
-	TRBJ1-5	TRBD1	TRBV19	TGTGCCAGTAGTATATGGGGGACAGGGGAACAGCCCCAGCATTTT	CASSIWGTGEQPQHF
-	TRBJ1-4	TRBD1	TRBV27	TGTGCCAGCAGTCCTGCGGGACAGGGGGAAAAACTGTTTTTT	CASSPAGQGEKLFF
few	TRBJ1-2	-	TRBV28	TGTGCCAGCAGTTTTCGACGCGGGGGGCTTGCTGGCTACACCTTC	CASSFRRGGLAGYTF
few	TRBJ1-3	-	TRBV6-1	TGTGCCAGCAGTGAGGGGCGTGGAAACACCATATATTTT	CASSEGRGNTIYF
-	TRBJ2-1	TRBD2	TRBV7-2	TGTGCCAGCAGCCGCGGGGGGGCCGGAGGGCACAATGAGCAGTTCTTC	CASSRGGAGGHNEQFF
-	TRBJ1-5	-	TRBV28	TGTGCCAGCAGTGGGTCCGGGACAACTAATCAGCCCCAGCATTTT	CASSGSGTTNQPQHF
-	TRBJ1-1	-	TRBV6-5	TGTGCCAGCAGTCACCCGGGGGGGAACACTGAAGCTTTCTTT	CASSHPGGNTEAFF
-	TRBJ1-5	-	TRBV15	TGTGCCACCAGCAGAGGCGTCCGGGAGAATAGCAATCAGCCCCAGCATTTT	CATSRGVRENSNQPQHF
-	TRBJ1-1	-	TRBV11-2	TGTGCCAGCAGCTTATATGAGGGCACTGAAGCTTTCTTT	CASSLYEGTEAFF
-	TRBJ1-1	-	TRBV15	TGTGCCACCAGCAGAGGGGCAGGGGTGAACACTGAAGCTTTCTTT	CATSRGAGVNTEAFF
once	TRBJ1-1	-	TRBV19	TGTGCCAGTAGTATAACAGGGCTGAACACTGAAGCTTTCTTT	CASSITGLNTEAFF
-	TRBJ1-2	TRBD1	TRBV5-6	TGTGCCAGCAGCTTAATTCGTGACAGGGAATATGGCTACACCTTC	CASSLIRDREYGYTF
-	TRBJ1-5	-	TRBV16	TGTGCCAGCAGCCAATCTCGGAGCAATCAGCCCCAGCATTTT	CASSQSRSNQPQHF
few	TRBJ1-2	-	TRBV10-3	TGTGCCATCAGTGAAGGGCTACAGGGCTTCTATGGCTACACCTTC	CAISEGLQGFYGYTF
-	TRBJ1-2	TRBD1	TRBV6-5	TGTGCCAGCAGTAACAGGGGAAGGCTGTACTATGGCTACACCTTC	CASSNRGRLYYGYTF
few	TRBJ2-7	-	TRBV27	TGTGCCAGCAGTTTAGGGTGGAGGCGGGAGCAGTACTTC	CASSLGWRREQYF
-	TRBJ1-1	-	TRBV7-8	TGTGCCAGCAGCTCACGGCGGGCAGCGAACACTGAAGCTTTCTTT	CASSSRRAANTEAFF
-	TRBJ2-7	-	TRBV27	TGTGCCAGCAGTTTATCTGCGCGGGTCACGGTTAGCGAGCAGTACTTC	CASSLSARVTVSEQYF
-	TRBJ1-5	TRBD1	TRBV19	TGTGCCAGTAGTATGACAGGGCATAGCAATCAGCCCCAGCATTTT	CASSMTGHSNQPQHF
few	TRBJ1-4	TRBD1	TRBV7-6	TGTGCCAGCAGCTTAGGGAACAGGGGGCGCGAAAAACTGTTTTTT	CASSLGNRGREKLFF
-	TRBJ2-3	TRBD1	TRBV19	TGTGCCAGTAGTACCCCCAGACAGGGGAACACAGATACGCAGTATTTT	CASSTPRQGNTDTQYF
-	TRBJ1-1	-	TRBV18	TGTGCCAGCTCACGGGGGGACACTGAAGCTTTCTTT	CASSRGDTEAFF
-	TRBJ1-2	TRBD1	TRBV7-9	TGTGCCAGCAGCCCAACACAAGGGACAGGGGGCGGCTATGGCTACACCTTC	CASSPTQGTGGGYGYTF
-	TRBJ1-2	-	TRBV15	TGTGCCACCAGCAGAGAAAAGGGGCACTATGGCTACACCTTC	CATSREKGHYGYTF
-	TRBJ1-5	TRBD1	TRBV19	TGTGCCAGTAGCCCGAAAAGGTATATGGGGACAGAGAATCAGCCCCAGCATTTT	CASSPKRYMGTENQPQHF
-	TRBJ2-7	TRBD1	TRBV3-1/TRBV3-2	TGTGCCAGCAGCCTTCGGACAGGGGCCTTGTACGAGCAGTACTTC	CASSLRTGALYEQYF
-	TRBJ2-6	-	TRBV5-4	TGTGCCAGCACCCGCGGGGCCTCCGGGAGCTCTGGGGCCAACGTCCTGACTTTC	CASTRGASGSSGANVLTF
-	TRBJ2-1	-	TRBV7-6	TGTGCCAGCAGCTTAGTGGCGGGACTGTACAATGAGCAGTTCTTC	CASSLVAGLYNEQFF
-	TRBJ2-1	TRBD2	TRBV9	TGTGCCAGCAGCGTTGCGGGAGGTTCCTACAATGAGCAGTTCTTC	CASSVAGGSYNEQFF
few	TRBJ2-1	TRBD2	TRBV29-1	TGCAGCGTTGGACAGTCTAGCGGGAGACTTGAGCAGTTCTTC	CSVGQSSGRLEQFF
once	TRBJ2-1	TRBD1	TRBV5-1	TGCGCCAGCACCTTCAACGGACAGGGGGCAAGTAGCAATGAGCAGTTCTTC	CASTFNGQGASSNEQFF
-	TRBJ1-1	-	TRBV5-6	TGTGCCAGCAGCGCAACAGGCCTCACTGAAGCTTTCTTT	CASSATGLTEAFF
-	TRBJ2-2	TRBD1	TRBV19	TGTGCCAGTAGTTTGGCTCGCCTCGGGACAGATAAACCCGGGGAGCTGTTTTTT	CASSLARLGTDKPGELFF
-	TRBJ1-5	-	TRBV20-1	TGCAGTGCTAGTCAGGGTTACCAGCCCCAGCATTTT	CSASQGYQPQHF